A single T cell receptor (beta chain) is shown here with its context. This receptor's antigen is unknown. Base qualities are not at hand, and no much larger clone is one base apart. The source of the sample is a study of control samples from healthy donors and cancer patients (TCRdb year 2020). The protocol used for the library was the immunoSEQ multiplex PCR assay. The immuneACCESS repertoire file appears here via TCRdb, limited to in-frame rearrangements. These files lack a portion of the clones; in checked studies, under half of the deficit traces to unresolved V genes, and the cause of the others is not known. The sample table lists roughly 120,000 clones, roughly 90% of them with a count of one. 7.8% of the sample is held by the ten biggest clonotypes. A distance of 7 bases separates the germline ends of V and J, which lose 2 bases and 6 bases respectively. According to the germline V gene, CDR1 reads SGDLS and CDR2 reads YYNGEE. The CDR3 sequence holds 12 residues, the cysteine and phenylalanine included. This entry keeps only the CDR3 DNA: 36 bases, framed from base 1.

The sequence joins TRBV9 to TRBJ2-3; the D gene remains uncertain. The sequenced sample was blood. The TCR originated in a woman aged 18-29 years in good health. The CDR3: CASSVTGDTQYF. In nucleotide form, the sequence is TGTGCCAGCAGCGTCACGGGCGATACGCAGTATTTT.